These T cell receptor beta chains were read from a single sample in a study of blood T cell repertoires in COVID-19. Sequenced by immunoSEQ multiplex PCR; TCRdb stores in-frame clones only, minus some. The sample has 300,000 to 450,000 clones, around 87% seen once. Material: peripheral blood. These receptor sequences come from a woman younger than 45 with COVID-19, enrolled during active disease. Each CDR3 is given with its conserved first and last residue. D genes are given only for firm matches. The listing skips clone size in some rows; elsewhere it reads once, few, many or a size class.

clone size: -
V gene: TRBV18
D gene: -
J gene: TRBJ2-2
CDR3 protein: CASSPPPLTGELFF
CDR3 DNA: TGTGCCAGCTCACCACCGCCACTAACCGGGGAGCTGTTTTTT

clone size: -
V gene: TRBV4-3
D gene: -
J gene: TRBJ1-4
CDR3 protein: CASSQAQAATNEKLFF
CDR3 DNA: TGCGCCAGCAGCCAGGCGCAGGCTGCAACTAATGAAAAACTGTTTTTT

clone size: -
V gene: TRBV12-3/TRBV12-4
D gene: -
J gene: TRBJ1-2
CDR3 protein: CASSRRVYGYTF
CDR3 DNA: TGTGCCAGCAGCCGCAGGGTTTATGGCTACACCTTC

clone size: few
V gene: TRBV5-1
D gene: TRBD2
J gene: TRBJ2-1
CDR3 protein: CASSLGNSGSSDEQFF
CDR3 DNA: TGCGCCAGCAGCTTGGGGAATAGCGGGAGTTCCGATGAGCAGTTCTTC

clone size: -
V gene: TRBV7-9
D gene: TRBD2
J gene: TRBJ2-5
CDR3 protein: CASSPRTRQETQYF
CDR3 DNA: TGTGCCAGCAGCCCCAGGACTAGGCAAGAGACCCAGTACTTC

clone size: -
V gene: TRBV12-5
D gene: -
J gene: TRBJ2-1
CDR3 protein: CASGLSSYNEQFF
CDR3 DNA: TGTGCTAGTGGTTTGAGCTCGTACAATGAGCAGTTCTTC

clone size: -
V gene: TRBV5-6
D gene: -
J gene: TRBJ2-7
CDR3 protein: CASSLLRRVHEQYF
CDR3 DNA: TGTGCCAGCAGCTTGCTTCGCAGGGTGCACGAGCAGTACTTC

clone size: once
V gene: TRBV7-2
D gene: -
J gene: TRBJ2-3
CDR3 protein: CASSLQRDTQYF
CDR3 DNA: TGTGCCAGCAGCTTACAGAGGGATACGCAGTATTTT

clone size: -
V gene: TRBV11-2
D gene: -
J gene: TRBJ2-7
CDR3 protein: CASSLERQVYEQYF
CDR3 DNA: TGTGCCAGCAGCTTAGAGAGACAAGTCTACGAGCAGTACTTC

clone size: -
V gene: TRBV6-5
D gene: -
J gene: TRBJ1-1
CDR3 protein: CASSYRSLNTEAFF
CDR3 DNA: TGTGCCAGCAGTTACCGCAGTCTGAACACTGAAGCTTTCTTT

clone size: once
V gene: TRBV30
D gene: TRBD2
J gene: TRBJ2-5
CDR3 protein: CAWNPTSVQETQYF
CDR3 DNA: TGTGCCTGGAACCCGACTAGCGTTCAGGAGACCCAGTACTTC

clone size: -
V gene: TRBV28
D gene: TRBD1
J gene: TRBJ1-1
CDR3 protein: CASSFAGTGAEAFF
CDR3 DNA: TGTGCCAGCAGTTTCGCCGGGACAGGGGCGGAAGCTTTCTTT

clone size: -
V gene: TRBV10-3
D gene: TRBD1
J gene: TRBJ2-5
CDR3 protein: CAISRALTGEETQYF
CDR3 DNA: TGTGCCATCAGTAGGGCCTTAACAGGGGAAGAGACCCAGTACTTC

clone size: -
V gene: TRBV4-1
D gene: -
J gene: TRBJ1-4
CDR3 protein: CASSPAGSLPEKLFF
CDR3 DNA: TGCGCCAGCAGCCCTGCGGGCTCCCTCCCCGAAAAACTGTTTTTT

clone size: few
V gene: TRBV11-2
D gene: -
J gene: TRBJ2-2
CDR3 protein: CASSLTGHTGELFF
CDR3 DNA: TGTGCCAGCAGCTTAACAGGACACACCGGGGAGCTGTTTTTT

clone size: -
V gene: TRBV7-3
D gene: -
J gene: TRBJ2-2
CDR3 protein: CASSLDRSQTGELFF
CDR3 DNA: TGTGCCAGCAGCTTAGACAGGTCGCAAACCGGGGAGCTGTTTTTT

clone size: -
V gene: TRBV2
D gene: -
J gene: TRBJ1-1
CDR3 protein: CASSEGGAGKAFF
CDR3 DNA: TGTGCCAGCAGTGAAGGAGGGGCGGGGAAAGCTTTCTTT

clone size: -
V gene: TRBV21-1
D gene: -
J gene: TRBJ1-2
CDR3 protein: CASSTQTGGNYGYTF
CDR3 DNA: TGTGCCAGCAGCACGCAGACAGGGGGCAACTATGGCTACACCTTC

clone size: -
V gene: TRBV3-1/TRBV3-2
D gene: TRBD2
J gene: TRBJ2-2
CDR3 protein: CASSLPGLGAGELFF
CDR3 DNA: TGTGCCAGCAGCCTCCCGGGACTAGGGGCCGGGGAGCTGTTTTTT

clone size: -
V gene: TRBV7-6
D gene: -
J gene: TRBJ1-2
CDR3 protein: CASSPPGHPYGYTF
CDR3 DNA: TGTGCCAGCAGCCCGCCGGGACACCCTTACGGCTACACCTTC

clone size: -
V gene: TRBV20-1
D gene: -
J gene: TRBJ1-6
CDR3 protein: CSASRAGVNSPLHF
CDR3 DNA: TGCAGTGCTAGTCGGGCAGGGGTTAATTCACCCCTCCACTTT

clone size: -
V gene: TRBV29-1
D gene: -
J gene: TRBJ1-1
CDR3 protein: CSFLTTRGMNTEAFF
CDR3 DNA: TGCAGCTTTTTGACGACCAGGGGCATGAACACTGAAGCTTTCTTT

clone size: -
V gene: TRBV5-4
D gene: TRBD2
J gene: TRBJ2-1
CDR3 protein: CASSFGGRAGNEQFF
CDR3 DNA: TGTGCCAGCAGCTTCGGCGGGAGGGCGGGGAATGAGCAGTTCTTC

clone size: -
V gene: TRBV30
D gene: TRBD1
J gene: TRBJ2-7
CDR3 protein: CACTREGQGSYEQYF
CDR3 DNA: TGTGCCTGCACCAGAGAGGGACAGGGGTCGTACGAGCAGTACTTC

clone size: -
V gene: TRBV7-8
D gene: TRBD1
J gene: TRBJ1-4
CDR3 protein: CASSIDRGQGRRKEKLFF
CDR3 DNA: TGTGCCAGCAGCATTGACAGGGGGCAGGGTCGAAGAAAGGAAAAACTGTTTTTT

clone size: -
V gene: TRBV11-2
D gene: -
J gene: TRBJ2-3
CDR3 protein: CASSSELKPYHTQYF
CDR3 DNA: TGTGCCAGCAGCTCCGAACTAAAACCCTACCATACGCAGTATTTT

clone size: -
V gene: TRBV7-2
D gene: -
J gene: TRBJ2-7
CDR3 protein: CASSLWAGTYEQYF
CDR3 DNA: TGTGCCAGCAGCTTGTGGGCGGGAACCTACGAGCAGTACTTC

clone size: -
V gene: TRBV6-5
D gene: TRBD2
J gene: TRBJ2-2
CDR3 protein: CASSTSGSSTGELFF
CDR3 DNA: TGTGCCAGCAGTACTAGCGGGAGCTCCACCGGGGAGCTGTTTTTT